Listed here are 10 T cell receptor beta chains from one sample, sequenced in a study of T cells after yellow fever vaccination. Using its own MiXCR run on the 5' RACE reads, TCRdb lists one record per CDR3 protein. Of around 67,000 distinct CDR3 sequences in the sample, approximately 7% were seen once. The sample consisted of CD8+ T cells sorted from PBMCs, taken about 5 days after the first yellow fever vaccination. The source is a man aged 18 to 35 who received the YFV17D yellow fever vaccine.

This clonotype was seen a few times. DNA for the CDR3: TGCAGCGTTGACGGGACACCGGACCCTAATGAGCAGTTCTTC. Encoded protein: CSVDGTPDPNEQFF. This sequence joins TRBV29-1 and TRBJ2-1, with D perhaps matching TRBD1 (6 bases). This CDR3 comprises 14 residues. Germline CDR1 reads SQVTM; CDR2 reads ANQGSEA. Trimming stripped 3 bases from V and 7 bases from J, with 16 bases between.

This rearrangement joins TRBV4-1 to TRBJ2-7, with D perhaps matching TRBD1 or TRBD2 (5 bases each). Germline V gives CDR1 MGHRA, CDR2 YSYEKL. The ends were cut back, 0 bases at V and 6 bases at J, with 18 bases in the middle. This CDR3 comprises 16 residues. The CDR3 coding sequence is TGCGCCAGCAGCCAAGAGAGGGCCTCGGGGACCTCCGAGCAGTACTTC. Translation: CASSQERASGTSEQYF.

This clonotype occurred a few times. The V call is TRBV7-9, the J call TRBJ2-7; D is perhaps TRBD1 (5 bases). CDR1 and CDR2 from the germline V gene are SEHNR and FQNEAQ (reference sequence). The V end was cut by 5 bases, the J end by 3 bases, with 17 bases between. This CDR3 has 15 amino acids. CDR3 protein: CASSGDGQRYYEQYV. CDR3 coding DNA: TGTGCCAGCAGCGGGGATGGACAACGTTACTACGAGCAGTACGTC.

At least ten counts were recorded for this clonotype. This chain connects TRBV4-1 to TRBJ2-7; tentatively, D is TRBD2 (5 bases). The CDR3 length is 13 residues. The germline V gene encodes CDR1 MGHRA and CDR2 YSYEKL. Deletions cut 3 bases from V and 5 bases from J, with 11 bases between. This chain's CDR3 is CASSQFAGNEQYF. CDR3 in DNA: TGCGCCAGCAGCCAGTTCGCGGGCAACGAGCAGTACTTC.

This clonotype appeared many times. The chain couples TRBV7-8 to TRBJ1-1; D is perhaps TRBD1 (5 bases). The germline V gene encodes CDR1 SGHVS and CDR2 FQNEAQ. V was pared by 5 bases and J by 1 base, with 8 bases between. The CDR3 has 13 amino acids. CDR3 sequence: CASSQGPNTEAFF. The CDR3 DNA reads as TGTGCCAGCAGCCAGGGTCCGAACACTGAAGCTTTCTTT.

The sample holds many counts of this clonotype. The V gene is TRBV27, the J gene TRBJ2-1; maybe TRBD1 (5 bases). V was cut by 4 bases and J by 4 bases, with 17 bases left in between. The CDR3 extends over 16 amino acids. The V gene's germline CDR1 is MNHEY and CDR2 SMNVEV (reference sequence). This chain's CDR3 is CASSYTGMSSYNEQFF. In nucleotides, the CDR3 is TGTGCCAGCAGTTATACAGGAATGTCTAGTTACAATGAGCAGTTCTTC.

In its sample, this clonotype was seen many times. The V and J genes are TRBV28 and TRBJ2-3; 14 nucleotides agree with TRBD2. The CDR3 sequence is 14 residues long. V shed 7 bases and J 6 bases; nucleotides not matched to a gene: 3. Germline-derived CDR1 and CDR2 are MDHEN and SYDVKM. In nucleotides, the CDR3 is TGTGCCAGCACCGGGACTAGCGGGGGTGATACGCAGTATTTT. Its protein product is CASTGTSGGDTQYF.

This clonotype was seen ten or more times. This rearrangement joins TRBV4-1 to TRBJ2-5; a possible D gene is TRBD2 (6 bases). Trimming removed 4 bases at V and 0 bases at J, with 15 bases between. The CDR3 is 16 amino acids. Germline V CDR1 and CDR2: MGHRA, YSYEKL. DNA for the CDR3: TGCGCCAGCAGCCTCCCCGGGCGGGGAAACCAAGAGACCCAGTACTTC. Its protein is CASSLPGRGNQETQYF.

This clonotype was counted ten times or more. This chain uses TRBV14 with TRBJ2-5, with TRBD2 as a possible D gene (7 bases). The germline V gene encodes CDR1 SGHDN and CDR2 FVKESK. The CDR3 runs 18 residues. Trimming stripped 0 bases from V and 5 bases from J, with 22 bases between. The CDR3 DNA is TGTGCCAGCAGCCAAGACCCCGTTATTGTGCGGGGGCTGGAGACCCAGTACTTC. It translates to CASSQDPVIVRGLETQYF.

This clonotype was seen ten or more times. The rearrangement links TRBV4-1 to TRBJ2-3; 12 bases line up with TRBD1. V shed 4 bases and J 5 bases; nucleotides not matched to a gene: 10. The CDR3 spans 17 residues. Germline CDR1 MGHRA, CDR2 YSYEKL. CDR3 DNA sequence: TGCGCCAGCAGCCGCAAACCCGGGACAGGGGGCGGAGATACGCAGTATTTT. The encoded protein is CASSRKPGTGGGDTQYF.